What follows are 25 T cell receptor beta chains derived from one specimen sequenced in a study of PD-1 blockade in classical Hodgkin lymphoma. Profiling relied on immunoSEQ multiplex PCR, and the TCRdb table lists in-frame clones only, not all of them. This sample has tens of thousands of clones, with about three quarters found just once. Every patient had relapsed following autologous stem cell transplantation, and cohorts differed in brentuximab vedotin exposure. This specimen consisted of peripheral blood mononuclear cells (PBMCs), obtained before the second cycle of nivolumab. These receptors all stem from a human donor with classical Hodgkin lymphoma.

By sample fraction, this clone is medium-sized. The chain is built from TRBV7-9 and TRBJ2-5, with 7 positions matching TRBD1. After removal of 4 bases from V and 2 bases from J, the junction contained 4 bases not matched to a gene. This CDR3 contains 14 residues. CDR1 SEHNR and CDR2 FQNEAQ come from the germline V gene (reference sequence). The CDR3 reads CASSSPGQQETQYF. The DNA of the CDR3 is TGTGCCAGCAGCTCGCCGGGACAGCAAGAGACCCAGTACTTC.

V usage is TRBV27 and J usage is TRBJ2-7, with 11 bases aligning to TRBD1. The CDR3 spans 14 residues. The germline CDR1 and CDR2 sequences are MNHEY and SMNVEV (reference sequence). V was clipped by 4 bases and J by 6 bases; unmatched bases: 5. Here the CDR3 reads CASSYGQGAGEQYF. The CDR3 DNA reads TGTGCCAGCAGTTACGGACAGGGGGCAGGCGAGCAGTACTTC.

The chain is built from TRBV30 and TRBJ2-7, with TRBD1 matching 8 bases. The junction had 6 bases not matched to a gene; V was cut back by 2 bases and J by 3 bases. This CDR3 is built from 14 residues. Germline values: CDR1 GTSNPN, CDR2 SVGIG (reference sequence). DNA of the CDR3: TGTGCCTGGAGTCCCCTAGACAGGGGCTACGAGCAGTACTTC. Protein product: CAWSPLDRGYEQYF.

There are a few counts of this clone. V usage is TRBV2 and J usage is TRBJ2-5; no firm D call. V lost 5 bases to trimming and J lost 3 bases, with 10 bases between them. Germline CDR1 reads SNHLY; CDR2 reads FYNNEI. This CDR3 is 13 amino acids long. CDR3: CASSRRVEETQYF. CDR3 DNA sequence: TGTGCCAGCAGTCGTCGGGTCGAAGAGACCCAGTACTTC. Full variable domain (outside the CDR3, taken from reference TRBV2 and TRBJ2-5): EPEVTQTPSHQVTQMGQEVILRCVPISNHLYFYWYRQILGQKVEFLVSFYNNEISEKSEIFDDQFSVERPDGSNFTLKIRSTKLEDSAMYFCASSRRVEETQYFGPGTRLLVL.

The chain uses TRBV7-2 and TRBJ2-1; D gene ambiguous. V lost 0 bases to trimming and J lost 1 base, with 4 bases between them. This CDR3 has 14 amino acids. Germline CDR1 and CDR2: SGHTA and FQGNSA. CDR3 DNA: TGTGCCAGCAGCTTAGCGGGATCCTACAATGAGCAGTTCTTC. Its translation: CASSLAGSYNEQFF.

The V call is TRBV6-1, the J call TRBJ2-5; a possible D gene is TRBD1 (6 bases). CDR3 size: 14 residues. The V end lost 2 bases, the J end lost 7 bases, and 14 bases lay between the germline ends. Germline loops: CDR1 MNHNS, CDR2 SASEGT. This CDR3 is CASSEPRLTGTQYF. The CDR3 nucleotides read TGTGCCAGCAGTGAACCCCGCTTGACAGGGACCCAGTACTTC.

This chain links TRBV4-2 with TRBJ2-7; TRBD1 agrees at 8 bases. Germline-derived CDR1 and CDR2 are LGHNA and YNFKEQ. V shed 4 bases, J shed 2 bases, and the junction held 7 bases outside the gene matches. There are 15 residues in the CDR3. The CDR3 nucleotides are TGTGCCAGCAGCCTCACCCCGGGACAGGCCTACGAGCAGTACTTC. Protein: CASSLTPGQAYEQYF.

The V gene is TRBV7-9, the J gene TRBJ2-2, with 11 nucleotides matching TRBD2. This CDR3 is 16 amino acids long. Germline trimming cut 2 bases from V and 3 bases from J; bases unmatched to any gene: 2. CDR1 is SEHNR, CDR2 FQNEAQ, per germline (reference sequence). Written as DNA, the CDR3 is TGTGCCAGCAGCTTACAGGGACTAGCGGACACCGGGGAGCTGTTTTTT. Translated, it gives CASSLQGLADTGELFF. The full variable domain, its missing parts supplied by reference TRBV7-9 and TRBJ2-2, is DTGVSQNPRHKITKRGQNVTFRCDPISEHNRLYWYRQTLGQGPEFLTYFQNEAQLEKSRLLSDRFSAERPKGSFSTLEIQRTEQGDSAMYLCASSLQGLADTGELFFGEGSRLTVL.

The rearrangement joins TRBV28 to TRBJ1-3, with TRBD1 matching over 8 bases. The CDR3 has 14 amino acids. V lost 4 bases and J lost 9; bases outside the gene matches: 8. Germline V CDR1 and CDR2: MDHEN, SYDVKM. The CDR3 DNA sequence: TGTGCCAGCAGTTACCGGGGACAGGTTACCACCATATATTTT. Residues: CASSYRGQVTTIYF.

The V and J genes are TRBV21-1 and TRBJ1-3; whether TRBD1, the table's D call, matches the DNA was not checked. TRBV21-1 is listed as a pseudogene. The CDR3 extends over 14 amino acids. The CDR3 DNA reads TGTGCCAGACGGACAGAACCTTCTGGAAACACCATATATTTT. This gives the protein CARRTEPSGNTIYF.

This clone was seen once. The chain is built from TRBV14 and TRBJ2-7; a weak D match, TRBD1 (6 bases). Germline-derived CDR1 and CDR2 are SGHDN and FVKESK. Trimming left V 2 bases short and J 6 bases short, with 8 bases between. The CDR3 totals 12 residues. CDR3 in DNA: TGTGCCAGCAGCCAACAGGGGCTCGAGCAGTACTTC. This sequence encodes CASSQQGLEQYF.

The V call is TRBV18, the J call TRBJ2-5, with TRBD2 as a possible D gene (6 bases). Trimming removed 5 bases at V and 5 bases at J, with 15 bases between. CDR1 is KGHSH and CDR2 is LQKENI in the germline V gene. The CDR3 loop spans 14 amino acids. CDR3 coding DNA: TGTGCCAGCTCAATCCCTTGGGCGGGGGAGACCCAGTACTTC. Translating gives CASSIPWAGETQYF.

The chain uses TRBV5-1 and TRBJ2-1, with 7 bases that match TRBD2. The CDR3 runs to 16 residues. Germline assignment: CDR1 SGHRS and CDR2 YFSETQ. V shed 0 bases, J shed 0 bases, and the junction held 3 bases outside the gene matches. The CDR3 nucleotides read TGCGCCAGCAGCTTGGCCGGGGGGACCTCCTACAATGAGCAGTTCTTC. Its translation is CASSLAGGTSYNEQFF.

V and J are TRBV6-1 and TRBJ2-3; TRBD1 matches at 9 bases. This CDR3 spans 16 amino acids. Trimming cost V 1 base and J 5 bases; bases outside gene matches: 7. Germline-derived CDR1 and CDR2 are MNHNS and SASEGT. Here the CDR3 reads CASSEEHRGQRDTQYF. The DNA for the CDR3 is TGTGCCAGCAGTGAAGAGCACAGGGGGCAAAGAGATACGCAGTATTTT.

This clone occurred once. This chain links TRBV11-2 with TRBJ1-3; 7 bases are shared with TRBD1. The CDR3 is 17 residues long. Germline loops: CDR1 SGHAT, CDR2 FQNNGV. Trimming cost V 5 bases and J 1 base; bases outside gene matches: 11. Written as DNA, the CDR3 is TGTGCCAGCAGCCCCCGGACAGGTCCCGCGTCTGGAAACACCATATATTTT. Translating it yields CASSPRTGPASGNTIYF.

The genes are TRBV9 and TRBJ2-5; maybe TRBD2 (5 bases). The CDR3 runs 14 residues. V was clipped by 0 bases and J by 1 base, with 7 bases between them. CDR1 is SGDLS and CDR2 is YYNGEE in the germline V gene. The CDR3 is CASSVGGSQETQYF. In nucleotides, the CDR3 is TGTGCCAGCAGCGTAGGCGGGTCCCAAGAGACCCAGTACTTC. The entire variable domain, with the rest obtained from reference TRBV9 and TRBJ2-5, is as follows: DSGVTQTPKHLITATGQRVTLRCSPRSGDLSVYWYQQSLDQGLQFLIQYYNGEERAKGNILERFSAQQFPDLHSELNLSSLELGDSALYFCASSVGGSQETQYFGPGTRLLVL.

The chain recombines TRBV27 with TRBJ2-7, with TRBD2 matching over 8 bases. Trimming took 5 bases from V and 4 from J; bases not matched to a gene: 7. The CDR3 consists of 14 residues. The V gene's germline CDR1 is MNHEY and CDR2 SMNVEV (reference sequence). CDR3 nucleotides: TGTGCCAGCAGTCCCGGGACTAGTATATACGAGCAGTACTTC. Its translation is CASSPGTSIYEQYF.

The chain joins TRBV6-5 to TRBJ1-2, with D unresolved. This CDR3 is built from 11 residues. V was clipped by 6 bases and J by 6 bases, with 8 bases between them. Germline loops: CDR1 MNHEY, CDR2 SVGAGI. CDR3 amino acids: CASSKNDGYTF. The CDR3 region has the DNA TGTGCCAGCAGCAAGAACGATGGCTACACCTTC.

The chain combines TRBV5-1 with TRBJ1-1; possibly TRBD1 for D (5 bases). V lost 3 bases, J lost 0 bases, and 12 bases lay in between. Germline lookup yields CDR1 SGHRS and CDR2 YFSETQ. The CDR3 contains 15 residues. CDR3 amino acids: CASSSHRNMNTEAFF. CDR3 nucleotides: TGCGCCAGCAGCTCCCACAGGAATATGAACACTGAAGCTTTCTTT.

The chain recombines TRBV25-1 with TRBJ1-2, with 10 bases lining up with TRBD1. Trimming at V came to 4 bases and at J to 4 bases, leaving 12 bases not matched to a gene. The CDR3 runs to 17 residues. Germline values: CDR1 MGHDK, CDR2 SYGVNS. DNA of the CDR3: TGTGCCAGCAGTGTCCCATTTCCCGGGACAGGGGTCTATGGCTACACCTTC. Its translation: CASSVPFPGTGVYGYTF.

The chain joins TRBV11-2 to TRBJ2-5, with 7 nucleotides matching TRBD2. The CDR3 covers 17 residues. Trimming removed 4 bases from V and 5 bases from J; junction bases left unmatched: 16. The germline V gene has CDR1 SGHAT and CDR2 FQNNGV. CDR3 nucleotides: TGTGCCAGCAGCTCTGCCTCGTTAGCGGGTGGGGAGGAGACCCAGTACTTC. It specifies CASSSASLAGGEETQYF.

The rearrangement links TRBV10-3 to TRBJ1-4, with 7 bases matching TRBD1. Losses at the gene ends were 8 bases for V and 7 bases for J; bases not matched to a gene: 10. CDR1 is ENHRY and CDR2 is SYGVKD in the germline V gene. This CDR3 has 14 amino acids. The CDR3 DNA reads as TGTGCCATCCAACGGGACAGCCGATCTGAAAAACTGTTTTTT. This translates into CAIQRDSRSEKLFF.

Only a few counts were recorded for this clone. The J gene is TRBJ1-1, the V gene TRBV18, with D possibly matching TRBD1 (5 bases). Germline V gene sequence: CDR1 KGHSH, CDR2 LQKENI. V was trimmed by 5 bases and J by 0 bases, leaving 7 bases between them. There are 13 residues in the CDR3. The CDR3 loop is CASSGGLNTEAFF. The CDR3 nucleotides are TGTGCCAGCTCAGGGGGTTTGAACACTGAAGCTTTCTTT.

The chain has TRBV7-9 and TRBJ1-6; D might be TRBD1 (5 bases). This CDR3 has 14 residues. V gave up 5 bases and J gave up 6 bases, with 11 bases separating them. Germline loops: CDR1 SEHNR, CDR2 FQNEAQ (reference sequence). CDR3 protein: CASSTRDFNSPLHF. The CDR3, as DNA: TGTGCCAGCAGCACCCGGGACTTTAATTCACCCCTCCACTTT. Drawing the rest from reference TRBV7-9 and TRBJ1-6, the complete variable domain is DTGVSQNPRHKITKRGQNVTFRCDPISEHNRLYWYRQTLGQGPEFLTYFQNEAQLEKSRLLSDRFSAERPKGSFSTLEIQRTEQGDSAMYLCASSTRDFNSPLHFGNGTRLTVT.

The chain employs TRBV7-8 and TRBJ2-3; 8 positions match TRBD2. Germline CDR1 SGHVS, CDR2 FQNEAQ. The CDR3 contains 16 residues. Trimming at V came to 4 bases and at J to 3 bases, leaving 9 bases not matched to a gene. CDR3 nucleotide sequence: TGTGCCAGCAGCTCCAGGACTAGCTCTGGTACAGATACGCAGTATTTT. It encodes CASSSRTSSGTDTQYF.